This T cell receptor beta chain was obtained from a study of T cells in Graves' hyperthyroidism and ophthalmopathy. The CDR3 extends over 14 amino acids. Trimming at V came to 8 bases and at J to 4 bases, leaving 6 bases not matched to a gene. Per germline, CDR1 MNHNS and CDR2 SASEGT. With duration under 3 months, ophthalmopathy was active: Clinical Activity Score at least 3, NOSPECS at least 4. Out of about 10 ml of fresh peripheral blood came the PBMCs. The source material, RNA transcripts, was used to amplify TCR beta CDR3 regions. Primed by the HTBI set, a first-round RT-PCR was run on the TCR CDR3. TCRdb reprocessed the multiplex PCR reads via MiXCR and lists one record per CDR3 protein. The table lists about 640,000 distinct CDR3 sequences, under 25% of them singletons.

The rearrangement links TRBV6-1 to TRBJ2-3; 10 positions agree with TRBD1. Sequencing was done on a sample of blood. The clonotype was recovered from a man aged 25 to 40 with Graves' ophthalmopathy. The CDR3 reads CASWGQGFPDTQYF. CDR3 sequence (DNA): TGTGCCAGCTGGGGACAGGGGTTCCCAGATACGCAGTATTTT.